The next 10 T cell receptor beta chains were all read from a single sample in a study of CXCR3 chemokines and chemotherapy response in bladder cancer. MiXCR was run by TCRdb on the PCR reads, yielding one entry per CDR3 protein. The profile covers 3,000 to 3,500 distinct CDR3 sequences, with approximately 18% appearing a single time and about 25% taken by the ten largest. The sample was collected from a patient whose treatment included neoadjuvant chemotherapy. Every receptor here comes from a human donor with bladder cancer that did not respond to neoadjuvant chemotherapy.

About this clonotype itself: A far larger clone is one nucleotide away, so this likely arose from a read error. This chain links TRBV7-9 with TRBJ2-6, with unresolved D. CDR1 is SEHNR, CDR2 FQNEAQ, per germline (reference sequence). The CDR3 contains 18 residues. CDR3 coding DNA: TGTGCCAGCACTCTTTCTTCGGGTCCTCCCTCTTGGGCCAACGTCCTGACTTTC. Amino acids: CASTLSSGPPSWANVLTF.

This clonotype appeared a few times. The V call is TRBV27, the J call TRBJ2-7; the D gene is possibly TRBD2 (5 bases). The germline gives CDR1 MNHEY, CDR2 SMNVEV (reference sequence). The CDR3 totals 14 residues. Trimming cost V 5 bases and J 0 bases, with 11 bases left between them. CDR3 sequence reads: CASSLGVSSYEQYF. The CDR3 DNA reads TGTGCCAGCAGTCTCGGGGTTAGCTCCTACGAGCAGTACTTC.

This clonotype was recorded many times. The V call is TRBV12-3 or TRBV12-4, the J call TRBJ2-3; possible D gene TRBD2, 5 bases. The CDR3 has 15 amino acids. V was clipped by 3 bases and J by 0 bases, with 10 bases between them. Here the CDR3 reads CASSFGLASTDTQYF. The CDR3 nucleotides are TGTGCCAGCAGTTTTGGGCTAGCTAGCACAGATACGCAGTATTTT.

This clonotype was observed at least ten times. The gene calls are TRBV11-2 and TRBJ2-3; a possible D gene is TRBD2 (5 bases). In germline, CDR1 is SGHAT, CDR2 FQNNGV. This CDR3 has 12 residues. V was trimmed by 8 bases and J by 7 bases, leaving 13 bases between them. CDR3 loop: CASGEDWNTQYF. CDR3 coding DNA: TGTGCCAGCGGCGAGGACTGGAATACGCAGTATTTT.

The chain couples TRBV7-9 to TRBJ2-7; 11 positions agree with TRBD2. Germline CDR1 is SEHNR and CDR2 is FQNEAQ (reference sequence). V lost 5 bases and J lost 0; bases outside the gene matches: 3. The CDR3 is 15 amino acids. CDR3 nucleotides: TGTGCCAGCAGCCCCGGGACTAGCGGCTCCTACGAGCAGTACTTC. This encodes CASSPGTSGSYEQYF.

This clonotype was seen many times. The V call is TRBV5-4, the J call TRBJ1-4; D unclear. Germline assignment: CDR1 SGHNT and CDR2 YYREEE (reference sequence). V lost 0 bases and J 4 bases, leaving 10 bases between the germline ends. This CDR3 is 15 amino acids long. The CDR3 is CASSLGTGVNEKLFF. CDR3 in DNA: TGTGCCAGCAGCTTGGGCACGGGTGTTAATGAAAAACTGTTTTTT.

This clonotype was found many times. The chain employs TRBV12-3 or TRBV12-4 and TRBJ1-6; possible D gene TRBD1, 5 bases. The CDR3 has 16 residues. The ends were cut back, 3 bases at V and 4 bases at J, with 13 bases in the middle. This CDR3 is CASSFGGTVYNSPLHF. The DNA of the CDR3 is TGTGCCAGCAGTTTCGGGGGGACGGTTTATAATTCACCCCTCCACTTT.

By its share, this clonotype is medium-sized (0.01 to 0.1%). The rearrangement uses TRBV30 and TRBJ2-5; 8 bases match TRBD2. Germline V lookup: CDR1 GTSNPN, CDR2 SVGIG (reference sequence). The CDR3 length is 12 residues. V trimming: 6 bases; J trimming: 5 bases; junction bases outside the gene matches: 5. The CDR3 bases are TGTGCCTGTCGCGGGGGGCTCGAGACCCAGTACTTC. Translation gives CACRGGLETQYF.

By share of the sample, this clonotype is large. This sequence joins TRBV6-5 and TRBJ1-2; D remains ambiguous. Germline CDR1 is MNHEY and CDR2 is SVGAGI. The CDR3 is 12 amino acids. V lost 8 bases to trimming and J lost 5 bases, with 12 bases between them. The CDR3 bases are TGTGCCAGCCACACATTCACATATGGCTACACCTTC. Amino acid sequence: CASHTFTYGYTF.

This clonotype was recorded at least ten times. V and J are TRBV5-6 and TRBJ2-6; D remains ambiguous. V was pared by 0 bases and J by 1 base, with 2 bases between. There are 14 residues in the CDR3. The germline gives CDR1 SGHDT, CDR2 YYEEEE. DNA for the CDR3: TGTGCCAGCAGCTTGGGGTCTGGGGCCAACGTCCTGACTTTC. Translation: CASSLGSGANVLTF. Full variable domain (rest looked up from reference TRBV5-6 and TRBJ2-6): DAGVTQSPTHLIKTRGQQVTLRCSPKSGHDTVSWYQQALGQGPQFIFQYYEEEERQRGNFPDRFSGHQFPNYSSELNVNALLLGDSALYLCASSLGSGANVLTFGAGSRLTVL.